The subject of this entry is one TCR beta chain. What it recognizes is unknown. The source of the sample is a study of blood T cells in healthy people across ages. Across the study: Capturing about one barcoded beta molecule per two T cells was achieved by template switching. Study-wide points: Researchers deemed the diversity estimates from one million T cells underestimates.

With a J-beta primer mix and a sample-barcoded 5' primer, a second PCR ran 7 to 11 cycles. Tagging of each cDNA molecule was performed by a template-switch adaptor with 12 random nucleotides. TCRdb re-analysed the 5' RACE reads in MiXCR, keeping a single row per CDR3 protein. Of about 640,000 distinct CDR3 sequences in the sample, under 65% are singletons; the top ten hold about two fifths. Drawn from each donor were ten milliliters of peripheral blood. This receptor was taken from a man in his sixties in good health. The source material was blood.

The CDR3 nucleotides read TGTGCCAGCATCGACAGGCTGGGGTGGTCACCCCTCCACTTT. Amino acids: CASIDRLGWSPLHF. This chain links TRBV7-2 with TRBJ1-6; a weak D match, TRBD1 (6 bases). V was clipped by 7 bases and J by 10 bases, with 17 bases between them. Germline values: CDR1 SGHTA, CDR2 FQGNSA. CDR3 length: 14 amino acids. Full variable domain (missing parts from reference TRBV7-2 and TRBJ1-6): GAGVSQSPSNKVTEKGKDVELRCDPISGHTALYWYRQSLGQGLEFLIYFQGNSAPDKSGLPSDRFSAERTGGSVSTLTIQRTQQEDSAVYLCASIDRLGWSPLHFGNGTRLTVT.